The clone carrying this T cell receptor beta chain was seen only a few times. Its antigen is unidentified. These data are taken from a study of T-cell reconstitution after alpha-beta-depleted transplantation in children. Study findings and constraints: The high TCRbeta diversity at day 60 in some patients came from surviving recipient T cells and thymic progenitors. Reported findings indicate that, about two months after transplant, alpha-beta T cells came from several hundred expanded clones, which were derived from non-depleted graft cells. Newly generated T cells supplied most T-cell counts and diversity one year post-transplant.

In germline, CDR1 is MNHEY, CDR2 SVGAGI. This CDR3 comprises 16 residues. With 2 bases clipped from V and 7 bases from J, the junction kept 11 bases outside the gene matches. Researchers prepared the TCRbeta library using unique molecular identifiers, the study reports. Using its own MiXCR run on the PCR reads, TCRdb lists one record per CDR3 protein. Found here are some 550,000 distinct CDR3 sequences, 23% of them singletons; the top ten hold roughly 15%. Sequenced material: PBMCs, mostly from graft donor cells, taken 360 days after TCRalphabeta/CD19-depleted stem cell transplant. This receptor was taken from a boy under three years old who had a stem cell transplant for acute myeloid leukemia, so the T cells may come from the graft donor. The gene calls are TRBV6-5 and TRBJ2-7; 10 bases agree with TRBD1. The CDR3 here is CASSYRRQGADREQYF. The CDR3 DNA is TGTGCCAGCAGTTACCGGAGACAGGGGGCGGACCGTGAGCAGTACTTC.